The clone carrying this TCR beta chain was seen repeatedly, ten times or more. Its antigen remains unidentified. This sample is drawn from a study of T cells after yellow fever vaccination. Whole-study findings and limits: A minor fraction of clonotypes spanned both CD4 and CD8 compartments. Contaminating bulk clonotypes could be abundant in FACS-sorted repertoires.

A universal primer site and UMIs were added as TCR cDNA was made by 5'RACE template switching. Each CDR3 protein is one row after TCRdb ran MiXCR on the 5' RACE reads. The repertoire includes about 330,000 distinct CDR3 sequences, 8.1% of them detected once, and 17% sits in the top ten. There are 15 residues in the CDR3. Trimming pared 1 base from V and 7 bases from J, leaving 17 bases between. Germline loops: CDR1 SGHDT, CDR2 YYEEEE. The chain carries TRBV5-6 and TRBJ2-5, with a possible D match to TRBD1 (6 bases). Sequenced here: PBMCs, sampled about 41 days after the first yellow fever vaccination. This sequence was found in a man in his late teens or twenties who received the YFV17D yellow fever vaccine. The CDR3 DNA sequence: TGTGCCAGCAGCTTGTGGGGGCGCGGGTTCGGGACCCAGTACTTC. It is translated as CASSLWGRGFGTQYF.